The T cell receptor (beta chain) described here comes from a study of CD8 T cells in ankylosing spondylitis (dated by TCRdb to 2016 to 2017). With respect to the entire study: T cell receptor beta repertoires were profiled in healthy donors and ankylosing spondylitis patients so that disease-linked TCR variants could be found. The full study cohort was made up of 25 ankylosing spondylitis patients and approximately 100 healthy donors. Peripheral blood was sampled, and synovial fluid was additionally collected from ankylosing spondylitis patients.

Study-wide conclusions, independent of this receptor: Blood from ankylosing spondylitis patients appeared to be characterized by a TCR beta motif composed of under ten highly homologous amino acid variants. The disease-linked clones had a CD8+ phenotype and were found at relatively low frequencies in peripheral blood. The disease-linked clones were reported to be significantly enriched in matched synovial fluid samples from ankylosing spondylitis patients. Some of the motif variants had been reported before in the synovial fluid and blood of reactive arthritis patients, a finding that suggests common disease-initiation mechanisms.

As regards this clonotype: No antigen is known for it. Base qualities are not provided; no much larger clone lies one nucleotide away.

The sequencer was an Illumina HiSeq 2500. Quantitative 5'-RACE with molecular barcodes was used to prepare TCR beta libraries. The study's processing was this. Disease-linked TCR variants were identified with a new computational method built on a probabilistic model of VDJ rearrangement. Through fastp at Q25 and MiXCR, TCRdb rebuilt clones from the public reads, retaining in-frame beta chains. All rows with the same CDR3 protein become a single entry with the most common DNA and genes. It is TCRdb's table, rather than the study itself, that gives the V and J calls and clone size. The sample profile shows 700,000 to 1,000,000 distinct CDR3 sequences; 10% to 15% of them were found once. Jointly, the top ten make up 0.51% of the sample. The TCR comes from a male donor with ankylosing spondylitis. What was sequenced was blood, either unsorted or a sorted T cell fraction (not recorded which).

The nucleotide sequence is given as TGCAGTGCAAATGGACAGGGGGGCAATGAGCAGTTCTTC. This gives the protein CSANGQGGNEQFF. The sequence is built from TRBV20-1 and TRBJ2-1; TRBD1 agrees with 10 junctional bases. CDR1 DFQATT and CDR2 SNEGSKA are derived from the germline V gene (reference sequence). Here V drops 6 bases and J drops 6 bases, and the junction holds 5 bases not matched to any gene. The CDR3 numbers 13 residues from cysteine through phenylalanine. Just the 39-base CDR3 DNA is kept, in frame starting at base 1.